This is a list of T cell receptor beta chains from one sample in a study of T cells in Graves' hyperthyroidism and ophthalmopathy. From the multiplex PCR reads, TCRdb called clonotypes with MiXCR, one entry per CDR3 protein. The sample comprises roughly 400,000 distinct CDR3 sequences, 20% to 30% of which are singletons, and around 79% rests with the top ten. The sequenced sample was blood. The receptors shown here come from a man aged 45-65 years with Graves' hyperthyroidism. Each CDR3 is given with its conserved first and last residue. The order of the fields is clone size, J gene, V gene, D gene, CDR3 DNA, CDR3 protein. A D gene is named only where the DNA matches it firmly. Expanded clones get a size class; other rows say once, few or many, or leave the size out.

abundance: .
j_gene: TRBJ1-1
v_gene: TRBV3-1
d_gene: TRBD1
CDR3nt: TGTGCCAGCAGACGGACAGGGGTTAATGAAGCTTTCTTT
CDR3aa: CASRRTGVNEAFF

abundance: many
j_gene: TRBJ2-7
v_gene: TRBV5-1
d_gene: TRBD2
CDR3nt: TGTGCCAGCAGTCTAGGACTAGCGGGCACGTACGAGCAGTACTTC
CDR3aa: CASSLGLAGTYEQYF

abundance: many
j_gene: TRBJ1-1
v_gene: TRBV18
d_gene: TRBD1
CDR3nt: TGTGCCAGCTCACAGCAGGGGGCTGAAGCTTTCTTT
CDR3aa: CASSQQGAEAFF

abundance: few
j_gene: TRBJ2-3
v_gene: TRBV6-1
d_gene: .
CDR3nt: TGTGCCAGCAGTACCCTCGGGGCGGGCAGCACAGATACGCAGTATTTT
CDR3aa: CASSTLGAGSTDTQYF

abundance: many
j_gene: TRBJ2-3
v_gene: TRBV11-2
d_gene: TRBD2
CDR3nt: TGTGCCAGCAGCTTAGTGCCTAGCGGGCCAGGAAATACGCAGTATTTT
CDR3aa: CASSLVPSGPGNTQYF

abundance: many
j_gene: TRBJ2-1
v_gene: TRBV7-3
d_gene: TRBD2
CDR3nt: TGTGCCAGCAGCTCCACCGGGAGGAATGAGCAGTTCTTC
CDR3aa: CASSSTGRNEQFF

abundance: .
j_gene: TRBJ1-1
v_gene: TRBV11-3
d_gene: .
CDR3nt: TGTGCCAGCACCGGACGGAGTATGAACACTGAAGCTTTCTTT
CDR3aa: CASTGRSMNTEAFF

abundance: .
j_gene: TRBJ1-3
v_gene: TRBV10-2
d_gene: .
CDR3nt: TGCGCCAGCAGTAACCAGGGAAACACCATATATTTT
CDR3aa: CASSNQGNTIYF

abundance: .
j_gene: TRBJ2-5
v_gene: TRBV5-4
d_gene: TRBD2
CDR3nt: TGTGCCAGCAGCCTTCGACTAGCGGGAGGGGTGGAGACCCAGTACTTC
CDR3aa: CASSLRLAGGVETQYF

abundance: .
j_gene: TRBJ1-2
v_gene: TRBV12-3/TRBV12-4
d_gene: TRBD1
CDR3nt: TGTGCCAGCAGTCCTGGACAGGAGCGGGCATATGGCTACACCTTC
CDR3aa: CASSPGQERAYGYTF

abundance: few
j_gene: TRBJ2-7
v_gene: TRBV5-1
d_gene: TRBD1
CDR3nt: TGCGCCAGCAGCCCCACTGGACAGGGGTTTTACGAGCAGTACTTC
CDR3aa: CASSPTGQGFYEQYF

abundance: many
j_gene: TRBJ1-1
v_gene: TRBV20-1
d_gene: .
CDR3nt: TGCAGCCTTTCGGTCATGAACACTGAAGCTTTCTTT
CDR3aa: CSLSVMNTEAFF

abundance: .
j_gene: TRBJ2-2
v_gene: TRBV30
d_gene: TRBD2
CDR3nt: TGTGCCTGGAGTCCGCGGGGGGGATCCGGGGAGCTGTTTTTT
CDR3aa: CAWSPRGGSGELFF

abundance: many
j_gene: TRBJ2-1
v_gene: TRBV28
d_gene: TRBD2
CDR3nt: TGTGCCAGCAGTTTAACTAGCGGGAGTAGTTCCTACAATGAGCAGTTCTTC
CDR3aa: CASSLTSGSSSYNEQFF

abundance: .
j_gene: TRBJ2-5
v_gene: TRBV5-5
d_gene: .
CDR3nt: TGTGCCAGCAGCTTTTCCTTAGCGGCCAACCAAGAGACCCAGTACTTC
CDR3aa: CASSFSLAANQETQYF

abundance: few
j_gene: TRBJ2-1
v_gene: TRBV7-9
d_gene: TRBD2
CDR3nt: TGTGCCAGCAGCTTGGGTAGCGGGAGGCGGCAGTTCTTC
CDR3aa: CASSLGSGRRQFF

abundance: once
j_gene: TRBJ2-2
v_gene: TRBV10-3
d_gene: TRBD2
CDR3nt: TGTGCCACCGGGGGGGACTCGAACACCGGGGAGCTGTTTTTT
CDR3aa: CATGGDSNTGELFF

abundance: .
j_gene: TRBJ2-7
v_gene: TRBV28
d_gene: .
CDR3nt: TGTGCCAGCAGGAGGGCGGGACCCTCCTACGAGCAGTACTTC
CDR3aa: CASRRAGPSYEQYF

abundance: .
j_gene: TRBJ1-2
v_gene: TRBV6-1
d_gene: .
CDR3nt: TGTGCCAGCACCAGTTCCTATGGCTACACCTTC
CDR3aa: CASTSSYGYTF

abundance: few
j_gene: TRBJ2-1
v_gene: TRBV6-2/TRBV6-3
d_gene: TRBD2
CDR3nt: TGTGCCAGCAGTACCTCCCTAGCGGGATCCGCCTACAATGAGCAGTTCTTC
CDR3aa: CASSTSLAGSAYNEQFF

abundance: few
j_gene: TRBJ2-7
v_gene: TRBV7-2
d_gene: .
CDR3nt: TGTGCCAGCAGCTGGGGCCGGAAGACCGCCTACGAGCAGTACTTC
CDR3aa: CASSWGRKTAYEQYF

abundance: few
j_gene: TRBJ1-1
v_gene: TRBV28
d_gene: .
CDR3nt: TGTGCCAGCAGTTTCCCTATGAACACTGAAGCTTTCTTT
CDR3aa: CASSFPMNTEAFF

abundance: .
j_gene: TRBJ2-5
v_gene: TRBV20-1
d_gene: TRBD1
CDR3nt: TGCAGTGCTTTGGACAGGGGGTTCCAAGAGACCCAGTACTTC
CDR3aa: CSALDRGFQETQYF

abundance: .
j_gene: TRBJ2-5
v_gene: TRBV20-1
d_gene: TRBD2
CDR3nt: TGCAGTGCTAGAGATTCCTCGGGAGGGGACCAAGAGACCCAGTACTTC
CDR3aa: CSARDSSGGDQETQYF

abundance: few
j_gene: TRBJ2-7
v_gene: TRBV6-1
d_gene: TRBD1
CDR3nt: TGTGCCAGCAGTTCTTTGACAGGGTTTTCCTACGAGCAGTACTTC
CDR3aa: CASSSLTGFSYEQYF

abundance: .
j_gene: TRBJ2-7
v_gene: TRBV3-1
d_gene: .
CDR3nt: TGTGCCAGCAGCCCCGGGAGTACCGGATTCGAGCAGTACTTC
CDR3aa: CASSPGSTGFEQYF

abundance: .
j_gene: TRBJ2-5
v_gene: TRBV9
d_gene: TRBD2
CDR3nt: TGTGCCAGCAGCCTCGGGACTAGCGTCCAAGAGACCCAGTACTTC
CDR3aa: CASSLGTSVQETQYF

abundance: .
j_gene: TRBJ2-7
v_gene: TRBV19
d_gene: TRBD2
CDR3nt: TGTGCCAGTAGTATAGGACTAGCGGCTCTTTACGAGCAGTACTTC
CDR3aa: CASSIGLAALYEQYF

abundance: few
j_gene: TRBJ2-2
v_gene: TRBV4-1
d_gene: TRBD1
CDR3nt: TGCGCCAGCAGCCAAGATCTCGGACAGGGGGCTCAATCCACCGGGGAGCTGTTTTTT
CDR3aa: CASSQDLGQGAQSTGELFF

abundance: few
j_gene: TRBJ2-2
v_gene: TRBV2
d_gene: .
CDR3nt: TGTGCCAGCAGGACACAACCGAACACCGGGGAGCTGTTTTTT
CDR3aa: CASRTQPNTGELFF

abundance: .
j_gene: TRBJ2-7
v_gene: TRBV6-1
d_gene: .
CDR3nt: TGTGCCAGCAGTCCCCAGGAGGGTGCCTACGAGCAGTACTTC
CDR3aa: CASSPQEGAYEQYF

abundance: .
j_gene: TRBJ1-6
v_gene: TRBV20-1
d_gene: TRBD1
CDR3nt: TGCAGTGCTAGAGCCGACAGGGGTTCACCCCTCCACTTT
CDR3aa: CSARADRGSPLHF

abundance: .
j_gene: TRBJ1-1
v_gene: TRBV28
d_gene: TRBD1
CDR3nt: TGTGACAGAAGGGAGGAAAGGGGGCTGAACACTGAAGCTCTCTTT
CDR3aa: CDRREERGLNTEALF